This section outlines one TCR beta chain sequence together with its context. Its target is unknown. Repertoires were generated with immunoSEQ multiplex PCR, while TCRdb's copy carries only in-frame clones and drops some. The sample lists 50,000 to 55,000 clones, over 70% seen once, with roughly a sixth in the top ten. The data originate from a study of T cells in localized non-small cell lung cancer. Whole-study results and caveats: Owing to sequencing of a solitary tumor region, heterogeneity cannot be discounted. Turning up in adjacent lung were a median approximately 50 of the top 100 tumor clones. Elevated circulating T cell density in blood was associated with longer overall survival. T cell clonality was highest in uninvolved adjacent lung, above tumor.

The clonotype comes from a man aged 40 to 69 with stage III lung adenocarcinoma. The material sequenced was peripheral blood mononuclear cells, taken before any cancer treatment.

For the CDR3, the DNA is TGCGCCAGCAGCTTGGGGGGTTGGCGGGCATCGGGCTACACCTTC. Translating it yields CASSLGGWRASGYTF. The chain has TRBV5-1 and TRBJ1-2; D not resolved. From germline, CDR1 is SGHRS and CDR2 YFSETQ. The CDR3 runs 15 residues. The V end lost 0 bases, the J end lost 8 bases, and 17 bases lay between the germline ends.